These 5 T cell receptor beta chains came from one sample sequenced in a study of blood T cells in healthy people across ages. Combining a sample-barcoded 5' primer with a J-beta primer mix, a second PCR ran for roughly 7 to 11 cycles. TCRdb independently ran MiXCR on the 5' RACE reads; one entry per CDR3 protein. The sample contains some 940,000 distinct CDR3 sequences, about 28% of which appear only once. Separately, the same data were catalogued under a study of T cells of mothers and their children.

Sequencing was done on a sample of blood. The receptors were sampled from a middle-aged woman in good health.

This clonotype appeared many times. The rearrangement links TRBV5-1 to TRBJ2-7, with unresolved D. V was clipped by 0 bases and J by 4 bases, with 14 bases between them. The germline V gene has CDR1 SGHRS and CDR2 YFSETQ. The CDR3 totals 15 residues. The CDR3 spells CASSLVPGREYEQYF. The CDR3 region has the DNA TGCGCCAGCAGCTTGGTTCCAGGTAGGGAATACGAGCAGTACTTC.

The J gene is TRBJ1-2, the V gene TRBV28; D is unresolved. This CDR3 has 13 residues. Trimming removed 4 bases at V and 8 bases at J, with 14 bases between. From germline, CDR1 is MDHEN and CDR2 SYDVKM. CDR3 in DNA: TGTGCCAGCAGTTCGGAGACAAGAAACGGCTACACCTTC. Encoded protein: CASSSETRNGYTF.

This clonotype was picked up a small number of times. The rearrangement uses TRBV7-6 and TRBJ2-1, with TRBD2 matching 9 bases. Trimming at V came to 1 base and at J to 3 bases, leaving 7 bases not matched to a gene. Per germline, CDR1 SGHVS and CDR2 FNYEAQ. The length of the CDR3 is 17 residues. CDR3 amino acids: CASSLGGSSGVYNEQFF. In DNA form, the CDR3 reads TGTGCCAGCAGCTTAGGGGGTTCTAGCGGGGTCTACAATGAGCAGTTCTTC. The entire variable domain, with the rest obtained from reference TRBV7-6 and TRBJ2-1, is as follows: GAGVSQSPRYKVTKRGQDVALRCDPISGHVSLYWYRQALGQGPEFLTYFNYEAQQDKSGLPNDRFSAERPEGSISTLTIQRTEQRDSAMYRCASSLGGSSGVYNEQFFGPGTRLTVL.

The chain joins TRBV7-2 to TRBJ2-5; 9 nucleotides line up with TRBD1. The CDR3 totals 17 residues. With V trimmed by 4 bases and J by 6 bases, 15 bases remained unmatched. Germline CDR1 SGHTA, CDR2 FQGNSA. CDR3 residues: CASSSGMDRGIEKTQYF. CDR3 in DNA: TGTGCCAGCAGCTCGGGGATGGACAGGGGAATTGAGAAGACCCAGTACTTC.

This clonotype has a handful of counts. The V and J genes are TRBV7-3 and TRBJ2-5; maybe TRBD1 (7 bases). Near its end, the DNA agrees better with TRBJ2-7, so the J call may be wrong. The germline V gene has CDR1 SGHTA and CDR2 FQGTGA. The CDR3 length is 15 residues. The DNA of the CDR3 is TGTGCCAGCAGTAAAATCGGAGGGGGCGAATACGAGCAGTACTTC. It codes for CASSKIGGGEYEQYF.